This T cell receptor (beta chain) was identified during a study of OX40 agonist ivuxolimab in advanced cancers. At the level of the study: A male proportion of under 90% was recorded, with mean age approximately 57 years and range roughly 23 to 79. The study, taken as a whole, reports: There was clonal expansion of CD4+ and CD8+ blood T cells by week 6 at 0.1 to 3.0 mg/kg. Partial responders at 0.1-3.0 mg/kg showed near-lowest clonal expansion.

Here immunoSEQ multiplex PCR was the method, and the copy in TCRdb shows in-frame clones only, minus some. The repertoire has 50,000 to 60,000 clones, 85% to 90% of them found once; the top ten carry roughly 5.9%. This CDR3 region has 15 residues. Germline V gives CDR1 SGHRS, CDR2 YFSETQ. V was shortened by 6 bases and J by 2 bases, with 16 bases between the two germline ends. In the case of this clone: Its antigen remains unknown.

The V call is TRBV5-1, the J call TRBJ2-3; D might be TRBD2 (6 bases). Here the sequenced sample was CD4+ or CD8+ T cells sorted from blood, taken in a trial of the OX40 agonist ivuxolimab. The receptor was isolated from an adult with an advanced solid tumor such as melanoma, head and neck, liver or kidney cancer. The chain's CDR3 is CASKTLPGVTDTQYF. The CDR3 DNA follows: TGCGCCAGCAAGACACTGCCGGGAGTCACAGATACGCAGTATTTT. Full variable domain (remainder filled in from reference TRBV5-1 and TRBJ2-3): KAGVTQTPRYLIKTRGQQVTLSCSPISGHRSVSWYQQTPGQGLQFLFEYFSETQRNKGNFPGRFSGRQFSNSRSEMNVSTLELGDSALYLCASKTLPGVTDTQYFGPGTRLTVL.